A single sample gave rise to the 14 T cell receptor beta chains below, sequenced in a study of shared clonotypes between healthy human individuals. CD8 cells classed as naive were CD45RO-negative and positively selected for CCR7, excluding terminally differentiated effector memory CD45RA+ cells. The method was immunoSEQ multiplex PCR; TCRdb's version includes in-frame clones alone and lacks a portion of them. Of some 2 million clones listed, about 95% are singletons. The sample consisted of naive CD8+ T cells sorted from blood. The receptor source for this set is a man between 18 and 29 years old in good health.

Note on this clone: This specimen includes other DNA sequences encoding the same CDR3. The CDR3 DNA sequence: TGTGCCAGCAGCAGGGACAGCTACGAGCAGTACTTC. Its translation is CASSRDSYEQYF. V and J are TRBV13 and TRBJ2-7; 7 nucleotides agree with TRBD1. The J segment lost 3 bases and the V segment lost 5 bases, leaving 1 base of the junction unmatched. This CDR3 spans 12 amino acids. The V gene's germline CDR1 is PRHDT and CDR2 FYEKMQ (reference sequence).

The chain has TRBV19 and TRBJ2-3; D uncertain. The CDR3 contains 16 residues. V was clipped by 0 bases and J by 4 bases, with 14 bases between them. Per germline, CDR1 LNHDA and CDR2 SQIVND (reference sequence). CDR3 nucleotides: TGTGCCAGTAGTATAGAGGCCTTCAGCCCGCCAGATACGCAGTATTTT. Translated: CASSIEAFSPPDTQYF.

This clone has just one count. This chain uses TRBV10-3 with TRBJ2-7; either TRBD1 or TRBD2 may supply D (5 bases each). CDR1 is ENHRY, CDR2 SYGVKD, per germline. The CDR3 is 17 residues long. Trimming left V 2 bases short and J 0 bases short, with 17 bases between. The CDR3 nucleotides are TGTGCCATCAGTGAGCCCAATGACGGGACCTCCTCCTACGAGCAGTACTTC. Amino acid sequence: CAISEPNDGTSSYEQYF.

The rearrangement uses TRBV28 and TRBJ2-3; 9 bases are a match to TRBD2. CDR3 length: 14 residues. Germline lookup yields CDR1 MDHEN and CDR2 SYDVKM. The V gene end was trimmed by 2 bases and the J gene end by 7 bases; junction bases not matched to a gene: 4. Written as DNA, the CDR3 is TGTGCCAGCAGTTTAGCGGGGGGGTACCATACGCAGTATTTT. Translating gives CASSLAGGYHTQYF.

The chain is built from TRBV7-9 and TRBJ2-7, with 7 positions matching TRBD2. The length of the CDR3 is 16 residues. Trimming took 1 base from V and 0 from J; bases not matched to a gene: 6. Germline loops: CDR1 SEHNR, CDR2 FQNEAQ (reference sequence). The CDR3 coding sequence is TGTGCCAGCAGCTTAGGGGAGGGCCTGAGCTCCTACGAGCAGTACTTC. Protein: CASSLGEGLSSYEQYF.

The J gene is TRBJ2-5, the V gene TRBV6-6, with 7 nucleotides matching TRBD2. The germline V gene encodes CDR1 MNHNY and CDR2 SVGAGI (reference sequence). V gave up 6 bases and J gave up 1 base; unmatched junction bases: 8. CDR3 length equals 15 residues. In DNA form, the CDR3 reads TGTGCCAGCAGCCACACTAGCGACCTCCAAGAGACCCAGTACTTC. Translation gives CASSHTSDLQETQYF.

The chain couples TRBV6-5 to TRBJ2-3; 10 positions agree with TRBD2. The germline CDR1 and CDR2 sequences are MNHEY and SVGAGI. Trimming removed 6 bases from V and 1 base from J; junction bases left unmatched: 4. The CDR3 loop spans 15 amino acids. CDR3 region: CASSTGLAGTDTQYF. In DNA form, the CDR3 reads TGTGCCAGCAGCACCGGACTAGCGGGCACAGATACGCAGTATTTT.

The CDR3 DNA sequence: TGTGCCAGCAGCTTGCCCGGACTGGGGCTATCTTATGGCTACACCTTC. Amino acid sequence: CASSLPGLGLSYGYTF. The rearrangement links TRBV5-8 to TRBJ1-2; possible D gene TRBD1, 5 bases. From germline, CDR1 is SGHTS and CDR2 YDEGEE. The CDR3 is 16 residues long. The ends were cut back, 1 base at V and 5 bases at J, with 18 bases in the middle.

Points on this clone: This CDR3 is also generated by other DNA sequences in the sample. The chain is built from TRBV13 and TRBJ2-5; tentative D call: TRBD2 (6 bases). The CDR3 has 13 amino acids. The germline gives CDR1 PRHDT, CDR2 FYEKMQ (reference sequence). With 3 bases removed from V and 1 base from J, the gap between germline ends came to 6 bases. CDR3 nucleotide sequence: TGTGCCAGCAGCTTCGGGAGCCAAGAGACCCAGTACTTC. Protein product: CASSFGSQETQYF.

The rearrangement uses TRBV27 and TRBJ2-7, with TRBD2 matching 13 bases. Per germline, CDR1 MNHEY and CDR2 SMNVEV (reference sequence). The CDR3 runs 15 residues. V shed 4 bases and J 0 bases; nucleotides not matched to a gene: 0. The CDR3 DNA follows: TGTGCCAGCAGTTGGACTAGCGGGAGCTCCTACGAGCAGTACTTC. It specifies CASSWTSGSSYEQYF.

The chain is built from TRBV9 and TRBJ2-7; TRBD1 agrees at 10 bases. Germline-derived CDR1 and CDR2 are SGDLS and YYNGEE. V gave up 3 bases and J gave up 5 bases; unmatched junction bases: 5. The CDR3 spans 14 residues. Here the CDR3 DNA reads TGTGCCAGCAGCGGCGGACAGGGGGGTCACGAGCAGTACTTC. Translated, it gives CASSGGQGGHEQYF. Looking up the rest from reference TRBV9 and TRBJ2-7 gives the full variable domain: DSGVTQTPKHLITATGQRVTLRCSPRSGDLSVYWYQQSLDQGLQFLIQYYNGEERAKGNILERFSAQQFPDLHSELNLSSLELGDSALYFCASSGGQGGHEQYFGPGTRLTVT.

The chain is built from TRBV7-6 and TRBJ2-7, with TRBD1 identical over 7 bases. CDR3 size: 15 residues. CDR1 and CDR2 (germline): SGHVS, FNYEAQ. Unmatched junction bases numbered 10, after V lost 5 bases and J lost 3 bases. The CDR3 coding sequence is TGTGCCAGCAGCCCCGGGACAGACGCGGACTACGAGCAGTACTTC. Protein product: CASSPGTDADYEQYF. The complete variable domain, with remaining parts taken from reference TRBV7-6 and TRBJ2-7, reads GAGVSQSPRYKVTKRGQDVALRCDPISGHVSLYWYRQALGQGPEFLTYFNYEAQQDKSGLPNDRFSAERPEGSISTLTIQRTEQRDSAMYRCASSPGTDADYEQYFGPGTRLTVT.

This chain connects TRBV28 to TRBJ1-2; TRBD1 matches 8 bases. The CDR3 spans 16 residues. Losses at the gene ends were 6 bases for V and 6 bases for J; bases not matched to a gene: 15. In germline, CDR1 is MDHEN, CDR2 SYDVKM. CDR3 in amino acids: CASSPPGQGAPHGYTF. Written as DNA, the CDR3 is TGTGCCAGCAGCCCCCCCGGGCAGGGGGCGCCTCATGGCTACACCTTC.

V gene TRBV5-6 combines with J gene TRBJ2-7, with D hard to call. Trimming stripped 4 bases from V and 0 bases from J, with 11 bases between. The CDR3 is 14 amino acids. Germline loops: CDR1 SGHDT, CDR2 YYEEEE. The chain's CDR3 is CASSESEGSYEQYF. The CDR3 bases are TGTGCCAGCAGCGAATCGGAAGGCTCCTACGAGCAGTACTTC.